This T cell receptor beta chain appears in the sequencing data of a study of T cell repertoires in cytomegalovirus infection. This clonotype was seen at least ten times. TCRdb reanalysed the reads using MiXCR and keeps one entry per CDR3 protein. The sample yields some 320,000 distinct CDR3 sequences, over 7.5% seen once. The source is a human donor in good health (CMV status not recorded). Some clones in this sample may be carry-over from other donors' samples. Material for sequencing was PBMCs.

CDR3 in DNA: TGTGCCATCAGTGTCGACAGGGACTACGAGCAGTACTTC. Its protein product is CAISVDRDYEQYF. The genes are TRBV10-3 and TRBJ2-7; TRBD1 matches at 7 bases. The CDR3 extends over 13 amino acids. From germline, CDR1 is ENHRY and CDR2 SYGVKD. J lost 3 bases, V lost 4 bases, and 3 bases had no gene match.